These T cell receptor beta chains were read from a single sample in a study of shared clonotypes between healthy human individuals. Produced via immunoSEQ multiplex PCR; TCRdb's table is partial and in-frame only. The sample lists over a million clones, roughly 96% occurring once. Input material: naive CD4+ T cells sorted from blood. Source of these receptors: a man aged 25-45 years in good health. Both conserved end residues are trimmed from each CDR3. Each record gives: D gene, J gene, V gene, CDR3 length, CDR3 protein. D genes are given only for firm matches.

>NA|TRBJ2-3|TRBV18|12
ASSQQTDTDTQY
>TRBD2|TRBJ2-7|TRBV6-5|13
ASSSLAGLYYEQY
>NA|TRBJ2-7|TRBV5-1|11
ASSGRGTYEQY
>TRBD1|TRBJ2-7|TRBV5-1|12
ASSSGTGTIGQY
>NA|TRBJ1-1|TRBV6-5|11
ASRRQSNTEAF
>NA|TRBJ1-4|TRBV14|13
ASSPGGRRNEKLF
>NA|TRBJ2-3|TRBV21-1|14
AGAPYPSPSTDTQY
>NA|TRBJ2-1|TRBV15|14
ATSRNTNRGHNEQF
>NA|TRBJ2-5|TRBV2|15
ASSVRRDSEKQETQY
>TRBD2|TRBJ2-7|TRBV7-8|15
ASSLAQTSGISYEQY